The subject of this entry is one TCR beta chain. Antigen unknown. This entry belongs to a study of response to subunit inactivated influenza vaccine. One entry per CDR3 protein results from TCRdb running MiXCR on the RT-PCR reads. The sample includes 450,000 to 600,000 distinct CDR3 sequences, 16% seen only once; the top ten take less than 4%. This CDR3 has 15 residues. From germline, CDR1 is SGHRS and CDR2 YFSETQ. V was pared by 4 bases and J by 7 bases, with 20 bases between. Study conclusions and caveats: Authors suggested each seasonal influenza vaccination recruits few new T cells.

The source was CD4+ T cells sorted from PBMCs, collected less than 30 months after vaccination. This receptor was identified in a man aged 50 to 75 who received an inactivated influenza vaccine. The V gene is TRBV5-1, the J gene TRBJ1-1; D is uncertain. Here the CDR3 reads CASSAKGSPDNEAFF. CDR3 in DNA: TGCGCCAGCAGCGCAAAGGGATCGCCCGATAATGAAGCTTTCTTT.